One sample yielded the 6 T cell receptor beta chains listed below, sequenced in a study of radiation and T cells in renal cell carcinoma. This table comes from immunoSEQ multiplex PCR, and its TCRdb copy is limited to in-frame clones, with some not included. The sample lists 70,000 to 100,000 clones, 70% to 90% occurring once. Time point given: blood 2 weeks post-SBRT. Treatment indicated: 15 Gy SBRT to primary tumor, nephrectomy 4 weeks later. The specimen comprised blood, sampled from a patient whose treatment included radiotherapy and nephrectomy. These receptors were collected from a woman in her 50s with renal cell carcinoma.

V usage is TRBV2 and J usage is TRBJ1-6; possibly TRBD1 for D (6 bases). V shed 6 bases and J shed 4 bases, with 13 bases lying between them. Germline V CDR1 and CDR2: SNHLY, FYNNEI. This CDR3 has 15 amino acids. The CDR3 here is CASRGEQGYNSPLHF. The CDR3 DNA follows: TGTGCCAGCAGGGGAGAACAGGGATATAATTCACCCCTCCACTTT.

The sample holds one count of this clone. As DNA, the CDR3 is TGTGCCAGCAGCCGGGAGGGACGGGCAGGGGCCAACGTCCTGACTTTC. This sequence encodes CASSREGRAGANVLTF. The chain employs TRBV5-4 and TRBJ2-6; 8 nucleotides match TRBD2. Germline lookup yields CDR1 SGHNT and CDR2 YYREEE (reference sequence). This CDR3 comprises 16 residues. Losses at the gene ends were 4 bases for V and 4 bases for J; bases not matched to a gene: 7.

This sequence joins TRBV6-5 and TRBJ1-6; 9 bases match TRBD1. Looked up from germline, CDR1 is MNHEY and CDR2 is SVGAGI. V trimming: 5 bases; J trimming: 10 bases; junction bases outside the gene matches: 6. This CDR3 spans 14 amino acids. CDR3 sequence: CASSAGTGWSPLHF. In DNA, the CDR3 is TGTGCCAGCAGTGCCGGGACAGGGTGGTCACCCCTCCACTTT.

This chain uses TRBV7-2 with TRBJ1-5; D is uncertain. The CDR3 sequence is 14 residues long. In germline, CDR1 is SGHTA, CDR2 FQGNSA. V lost 6 bases, J lost 0 bases, and 9 bases lay in between. The CDR3, as DNA: TGTGCCAGCAGTTTGTCAGATAGCAATCAGCCCCAGCATTTT. Its translation is CASSLSDSNQPQHF.

This clone was counted a few times. The rearrangement links TRBV5-4 to TRBJ1-1, with 7 positions matching TRBD1. The germline CDR1 and CDR2 sequences are SGHNT and YYREEE (reference sequence). J gave up 10 bases and V 3 bases, and 6 bases lay outside the gene matches. The CDR3 extends over 12 amino acids. The CDR3 is CASSYRDRAAFF. In DNA form, the CDR3 reads TGTGCCAGCAGCTACCGGGACAGAGCAGCTTTCTTT. Complete variable domain (other parts from reference TRBV5-4 and TRBJ1-1): ETGVTQSPTHLIKTRGQQVTLRCSSQSGHNTVSWYQQALGQGPQFIFQYYREEENGRGNFPPRFSGLQFPNYSSELNVNALELDDSALYLCASSYRDRAAFFGQGTRLTVV.

This clone was seen only a few times. CDR3 region: CASRKVQGHGYTF. The CDR3 nucleotides read TGTGCCAGCAGGAAGGTACAGGGCCATGGCTACACCTTC. The V call is TRBV6-5, the J call TRBJ1-2; tentative D call: TRBD1 (6 bases). Trimming pared 6 bases from V and 6 bases from J, leaving 14 bases between. This CDR3 has 13 amino acids. Germline V gene sequence: CDR1 MNHEY, CDR2 SVGAGI.